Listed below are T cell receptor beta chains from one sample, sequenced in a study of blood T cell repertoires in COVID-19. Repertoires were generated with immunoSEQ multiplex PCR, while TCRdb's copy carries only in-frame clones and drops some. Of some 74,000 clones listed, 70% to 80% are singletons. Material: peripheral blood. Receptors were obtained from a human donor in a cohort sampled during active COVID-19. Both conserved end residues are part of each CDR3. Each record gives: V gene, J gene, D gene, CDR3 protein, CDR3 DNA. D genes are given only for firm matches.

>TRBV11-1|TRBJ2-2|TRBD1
CASSLTGTGELFF
TGTGCCAGCAGCTTGACAGGGACCGGGGAGCTGTTTTTT
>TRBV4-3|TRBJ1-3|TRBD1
CASSQGGQTGNTIYF
TGCGCCAGCAGCCAAGGGGGACAGACTGGAAACACCATATATTTT
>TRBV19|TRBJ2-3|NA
CASGYTDTQYF
TGTGCCTCGGGGTACACAGATACGCAGTATTTT
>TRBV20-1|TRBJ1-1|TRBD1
CSASWDRLNTEAFF
TGCAGTGCTAGTTGGGACAGGCTGAACACTGAAGCTTTCTTT
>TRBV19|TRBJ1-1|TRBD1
CASLKRDRATEAFF
TGTGCCAGCCTTAAACGAGACAGGGCCACTGAAGCTTTCTTT
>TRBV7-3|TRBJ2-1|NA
CASSLMAGVGRWNEQFF
TGTGCCAGCAGCTTAATGGCAGGGGTGGGACGGTGGAATGAGCAGTTCTTC
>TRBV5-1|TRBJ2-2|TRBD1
CASSLGSGQGNTGELFF
TGCGCCAGCAGCTTGGGTTCGGGACAGGGGAACACCGGGGAGCTGTTTTTT
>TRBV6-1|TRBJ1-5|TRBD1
CASSESQGKDQPQHF
TGTGCCAGCAGTGAATCACAGGGGAAAGATCAGCCCCAGCATTTT
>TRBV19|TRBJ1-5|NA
CATEKDSYSNQPQHF
TGTGCCACCGAGAAAGACAGTTATAGCAATCAGCCCCAGCATTTT
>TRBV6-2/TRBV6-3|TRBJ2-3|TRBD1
CASSRGQGVNTQYF
TGTGCCAGCAGTAGGGGACAGGGGGTGAATACGCAGTATTTT
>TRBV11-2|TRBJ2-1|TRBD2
CASSPGGLAGGEQFF
TGTGCCAGCAGCCCGGGAGGACTAGCGGGAGGTGAGCAGTTCTTC
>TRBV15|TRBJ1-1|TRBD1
CATSRPQGATEAFF
TGTGCCACCAGCAGACCTCAGGGGGCCACTGAAGCTTTCTTT
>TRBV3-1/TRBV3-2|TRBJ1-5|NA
CASSQGQGNQPQHF
TGTGCCAGCAGCCAAGGGCAGGGAAATCAGCCCCAGCATTTT
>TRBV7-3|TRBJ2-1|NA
CASSLFPPQGWGNEQFF
TGTGCCAGCAGCTTATTTCCTCCCCAGGGGTGGGGGAATGAGCAGTTCTTC
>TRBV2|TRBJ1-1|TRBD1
CASRATGGVTEAFF
TGTGCCAGCAGAGCGACAGGGGGCGTCACTGAAGCTTTCTTT
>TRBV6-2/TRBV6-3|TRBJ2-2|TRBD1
CASSPGQEATGELFF
TGTGCCAGCAGTCCGGGACAGGAAGCCACCGGGGAGCTGTTTTTT
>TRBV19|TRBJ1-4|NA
CASSKTGTNEKLFF
TGTGCCAGTAGTAAGACAGGAACTAATGAAAAACTGTTTTTT